Shown below are 15 T cell receptor beta chains from a single sample sequenced in a study of cytomegalovirus exposure and HLA in healthy donors. A multiplex PCR was run with 60 Vbeta primers and 13 Jbeta primers. The table came from immunoSEQ multiplex PCR; TCRdb's copy has only in-frame clones and leaves some out. Of some 150,000 clones listed, about 80% are singletons. Sequenced material: PBMCs. The receptor source for this set is a woman aged 45-65 years in good health and CMV-seronegative.

V and J are TRBV7-2 and TRBJ2-7; maybe TRBD2 (7 bases). Germline V gives CDR1 SGHTA, CDR2 FQGNSA. Trimming took off 5 bases at V and 5 bases at J, with 16 bases between the two ends. CDR3 length equals 14 residues. This chain's CDR3 is CASSPQTGGHEQYF. The CDR3 DNA is TGTGCCAGCAGCCCCCAAACGGGGGGCCACGAGCAGTACTTC.

The chain carries TRBV19 and TRBJ2-3; 7 bases are shared with TRBD1. Germline V gene lookup returns CDR1 LNHDA and CDR2 SQIVND (reference sequence). J lost 0 bases, V lost 9 bases, and 3 bases had no gene match. The CDR3 totals 13 residues. The CDR3 spells CASRDRSTDTQYF. Here the CDR3 DNA reads TGTGCCAGCCGGGACAGAAGCACAGATACGCAGTATTTT.

The chain carries TRBV27 and TRBJ1-1; D is unclear. Germline V lookup: CDR1 MNHEY, CDR2 SMNVEV (reference sequence). The V end was cut by 5 bases, the J end by 0 bases, with 13 bases between. The CDR3 contains 15 residues. CDR3: CASSTQQTMNTEAFF. CDR3 nucleotides: TGTGCCAGCAGTACTCAACAGACCATGAACACTGAAGCTTTCTTT.

The chain uses TRBV5-4 and TRBJ1-6, with 8 nucleotides matching TRBD1. After removal of 9 bases from V and 8 bases from J, the junction contained 10 bases not matched to a gene. Per germline, CDR1 SGHNT and CDR2 YYREEE (reference sequence). This CDR3 spans 14 amino acids. CDR3 bases: TGTGCCACGGCGGAACAGGGGGGTCATTCACCCCTCCACTTT. Its translation: CATAEQGGHSPLHF.

The chain carries TRBV6-5 and TRBJ2-1; TRBD2 is a possible D gene (6 bases). This CDR3 region has 14 residues. Per germline, CDR1 MNHEY and CDR2 SVGAGI. Deletions cut 4 bases from V and 7 bases from J, with 14 bases between. The CDR3 region is CASSSPLASNEQFF. In nucleotides, the CDR3 is TGTGCCAGCAGTTCACCCCTAGCGTCGAATGAGCAGTTCTTC.

Concerning this clone itself: At the DNA level, this CDR3 is encoded by other sequences in the same sample as well. The chain employs TRBV28 and TRBJ2-7; 7 nucleotides align to TRBD1. Losses at the gene ends were 9 bases for V and 1 base for J; bases not matched to a gene: 6. The CDR3 runs to 13 residues. Germline V gives CDR1 MDHEN, CDR2 SYDVKM. The CDR3 sequence: CASRTGISYEQYF. DNA of the CDR3: TGTGCCAGTCGGACAGGTATTTCCTACGAGCAGTACTTC.

Written as DNA, the CDR3 is TGTGCCAGCAGCTTGACTAGCGGGAGGAATGAGCAGTTCTTC. Encoded protein: CASSLTSGRNEQFF. The chain uses TRBV5-4 and TRBJ2-1, with 12 bases that match TRBD2. The ends lost 1 base at V and 7 bases at J; junction bases unmatched: 0. The CDR3 extends over 14 amino acids. Germline CDR1 SGHNT, CDR2 YYREEE (reference sequence).

The CDR3 sequence is CASSHRTAGNGPLHF. CDR3 sequence (DNA): TGTGCCAGCAGCCACCGGACGGCGGGTAACGGACCCCTCCACTTT. V usage is TRBV14 and J usage is TRBJ1-6, with unresolved D. The ends were cut back, 3 bases at V and 12 bases at J, with 18 bases in the middle. The CDR3 contains 15 residues. CDR1 and CDR2 from the germline V gene are SGHDN and FVKESK. The full variable domain, completed using reference TRBV14 and TRBJ1-6, is EAGVTQFPSHSVIEKGQTVTLRCDPISGHDNLYWYRRVMGKEIKFLLHFVKESKQDESGMPNNRFLAERTGGTYSTLKVQPAELEDSGVYFCASSHRTAGNGPLHFGNGTRLTVT.

The table lists this clone with a count of one. This sequence joins TRBV9 and TRBJ2-7; 8 bases line up with TRBD2. Trimming at V came to 3 bases and at J to 3 bases, leaving 11 bases not matched to a gene. The CDR3 is 16 amino acids. The germline V gene encodes CDR1 SGDLS and CDR2 YYNGEE. The CDR3 nucleotides read TGTGCCAGCAGCGCCTTTAGCGGGAACGGTTTCTACGAGCAGTACTTC. This gives the protein CASSAFSGNGFYEQYF.

The gene calls are TRBV6-5 and TRBJ2-2; a weak D match, TRBD2 (6 bases). CDR1 is MNHEY, CDR2 SVGAGI, per germline. V gave up 9 bases and J gave up 6 bases, with 20 bases separating them. The CDR3 contains 15 residues. The CDR3 sequence is CASWRGASGAGELFF. As DNA, the CDR3 is TGTGCCAGTTGGAGGGGCGCTTCGGGCGCCGGGGAGCTGTTTTTT.

This clone was counted only a few times. The chain combines TRBV29-1 with TRBJ2-1; possible D gene TRBD1, 6 bases. V lost 4 bases and J lost 4, with 11 bases in between. Germline V gives CDR1 SQVTM, CDR2 ANQGSEA. The CDR3 length is 13 residues. The CDR3 DNA is TGCAGCGTTGTGGCAGGGGCATACAATGAGCAGTTCTTC. This encodes CSVVAGAYNEQFF.

V and J are TRBV29-1 and TRBJ1-2; D is perhaps TRBD1 (5 bases). Germline V gene sequence: CDR1 SQVTM, CDR2 ANQGSEA. The CDR3 is 13 residues long. Trimming removed 3 bases from V and 4 bases from J, with 12 bases in between. The CDR3 here is CSVEGGLAYGYTF. For the CDR3, the DNA is TGCAGCGTTGAGGGGGGTTTGGCCTATGGCTACACCTTC.

This clone was picked up one time. The chain carries TRBV18 and TRBJ1-1; 7 positions agree with TRBD1. The junction had 7 bases not matched to a gene; V was cut back by 4 bases and J by 2 bases. The germline V gene encodes CDR1 KGHSH and CDR2 LQKENI. The CDR3 consists of 15 residues. In nucleotides, the CDR3 is TGTGCCAGCTCACACCCGACAGGGAGTAACACTGAAGCTTTCTTT. Amino acid sequence: CASSHPTGSNTEAFF.

This clone occurred once. As DNA, the CDR3 is TGTGCCAGCAGCTGGGGACTCAACACCGGGGAGCTGTTTTTT. Protein: CASSWGLNTGELFF. The chain is built from TRBV11-2 and TRBJ2-2, with D maybe TRBD2 (6 bases). This CDR3 spans 14 amino acids. Deletions cut 4 bases from V and 2 bases from J, with 8 bases between. Germline V gives CDR1 SGHAT, CDR2 FQNNGV.

This sequence joins TRBV10-3 and TRBJ1-4; 10 bases fit TRBD1. The CDR3 has 15 amino acids. The J segment lost 3 bases and the V segment lost 5 bases, leaving 3 bases of the junction unmatched. Germline V gene sequence: CDR1 ENHRY, CDR2 SYGVKD. The chain's CDR3 is CAISLGQGPNEKLFF. Written as DNA, the CDR3 is TGTGCCATCAGTTTGGGACAGGGGCCTAATGAAAAACTGTTTTTT.